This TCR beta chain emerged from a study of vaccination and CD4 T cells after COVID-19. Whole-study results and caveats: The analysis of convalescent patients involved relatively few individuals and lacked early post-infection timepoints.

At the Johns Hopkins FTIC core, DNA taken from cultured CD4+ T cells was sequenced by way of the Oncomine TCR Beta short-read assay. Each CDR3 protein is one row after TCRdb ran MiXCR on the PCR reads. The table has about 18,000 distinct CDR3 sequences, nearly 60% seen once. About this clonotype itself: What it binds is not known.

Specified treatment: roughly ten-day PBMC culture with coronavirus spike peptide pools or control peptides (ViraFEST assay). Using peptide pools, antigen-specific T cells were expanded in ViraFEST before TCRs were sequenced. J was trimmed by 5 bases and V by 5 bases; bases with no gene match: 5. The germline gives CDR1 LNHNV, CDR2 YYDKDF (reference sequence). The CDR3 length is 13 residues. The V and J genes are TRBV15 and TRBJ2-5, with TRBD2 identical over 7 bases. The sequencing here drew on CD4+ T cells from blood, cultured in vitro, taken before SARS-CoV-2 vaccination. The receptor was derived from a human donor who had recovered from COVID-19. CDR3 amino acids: CATSDVGGETQYF. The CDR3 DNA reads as TGTGCCACCAGCGACGTGGGGGGGGAGACCCAGTACTTC.